The clone carrying this T cell receptor (beta chain) turned up a few times. Germline-derived CDR1 and CDR2 are SQVTM and ANQGSEA. V was clipped by 1 base and J by 7 bases, with 14 bases between them. This CDR3 comprises 14 residues. These data are taken from a study of blood T cells in healthy people across ages. With a J-beta primer mix and a sample-barcoded 5' primer, a second PCR ran roughly 6 to 11 cycles. MiXCR, run by TCRdb on the 5' RACE reads, gives a single entry per CDR3 protein. The sample comprises about 1.4 million distinct CDR3 sequences, around 55% of which are singletons, and over 6.5% rests with the top ten.

The sequence came from a man aged 18 to 30 in good health. Specimen: blood. The chain combines TRBV29-1 with TRBJ2-1, with a weak D call TRBD2 (5 bases). CDR3 residues: CSVEVTGPGNEQFF. The CDR3 coding sequence is TGCAGCGTTGAAGTCACCGGGCCGGGGAATGAGCAGTTCTTC.